These 31 T cell receptor beta chains were all obtained from the same sample, sequenced in a study of T cell repertoires in aging, cancer and after chemotherapy. The template was genomic DNA from peripheral blood, not RNA. Rearranged V-D-J TRB sequences were amplified with a mixed TRB-A/B primer pool. From the multiplex PCR reads, TCRdb called clonotypes with MiXCR, one entry per CDR3 protein. This sample yields over 10,000 distinct CDR3 sequences, of which roughly 26% are seen a single time; 2.6% belongs to the top ten. Material: blood. These receptors were taken from a human donor in good health.

This clonotype has just a few counts. V usage is TRBV6-5 and J usage is TRBJ1-1; D is perhaps TRBD1 (6 bases). Trimming stripped 5 bases from V and 8 bases from J, with 18 bases between. CDR1 is MNHEY and CDR2 is SVGAGI in the germline V gene. This CDR3 contains 14 residues. The CDR3 loop is CASSETRGSSEAFF. In DNA, the CDR3 is TGTGCCAGCAGTGAAACGAGGGGGTCTTCCGAAGCTTTCTTT.

Remarks on this clonotype: A much larger clone sits a single nucleotide away, making a read error possible. The chain employs TRBV20-1 and TRBJ2-7; TRBD1 aligns across 7 bases. The CDR3 contains 14 residues. Unmatched junction bases numbered 6, after V lost 1 base and J lost 3 bases. CDR1 is DFQATT, CDR2 SNEGSKA, per germline (reference sequence). The CDR3 coding sequence is TGCAGTGCTAGAGGGGGACAGAGTCTCTACGAGCAGTACGTC. Encoded protein: CSARGGQSLYEQYV.

This clonotype ranks as medium-sized. The rearrangement uses TRBV7-2 and TRBJ1-2; TRBD1 is a possible D gene (5 bases). Trimming removed 2 bases at V and 0 bases at J, with 13 bases between. This CDR3 comprises 16 residues. The germline CDR1 and CDR2 sequences are SGHTA and FQGNSA. CDR3 amino acids: CASSLSSTGPNYGYTF. As DNA, the CDR3 is TGTGCCAGCAGCTTATCCTCGACGGGACCTAACTATGGCTACACCTTC.

The chain carries TRBV6-2 or TRBV6-3 and TRBJ2-7; 8 nucleotides line up with TRBD1. The CDR3 sequence is 12 residues long. Germline V lookup: CDR1 MNHEY, CDR2 SVGEGT. J gave up 7 bases and V 5 bases, and 4 bases lay outside the gene matches. CDR3: CASSRTGGEQYF. The CDR3 region has the DNA TGTGCCAGCAGTCGTACAGGGGGAGAGCAGTACTTC.

This clonotype has a handful of counts. The J gene is TRBJ2-5, the V gene TRBV7-9; 7 nucleotides agree with TRBD2. From germline, CDR1 is SEHNR and CDR2 FQNEAQ (reference sequence). The CDR3 sequence is 14 residues long. V shed 3 bases, J shed 5 bases, and the junction held 6 bases outside the gene matches. This CDR3 is CASSFGTTKETQYF. In nucleotides, the CDR3 is TGTGCCAGCAGCTTTGGGACTACCAAGGAGACCCAGTACTTC.

V and J are TRBV7-9 and TRBJ1-1; 8 bases agree with TRBD1. The ends lost 5 bases at V and 13 bases at J; junction bases unmatched: 9. The CDR3 totals 12 residues. Germline CDR1 is SEHNR and CDR2 is FQNEAQ (reference sequence). The DNA for the CDR3 is TGTGCCAGCAGCCCGGACAGGGCCGGGTTTTTCTTT. Protein: CASSPDRAGFFF.

This clonotype was counted between two and nine times. The V call is TRBV6-6, the J call TRBJ1-2; weak D call: TRBD1 (6 bases). Germline lookup yields CDR1 MNHNY and CDR2 SVGAGI (reference sequence). V was trimmed by 6 bases and J by 2 bases, leaving 28 bases between them. This CDR3 has 19 amino acids. The CDR3, as DNA: TGTGCCAGCAGCGCCGTATATGAGGGGGGGCTACGAACCAACTATGGCTACACCTTC. Amino acid sequence: CASSAVYEGGLRTNYGYTF.

This chain connects TRBV4-3 to TRBJ2-3; 8 bases are shared with TRBD2. CDR3 length: 13 amino acids. V dropped 4 bases and J dropped 6; count of bases not matched to a gene: 3. Looked up from germline, CDR1 is LGHNA and CDR2 is YSLEER. The CDR3, as DNA: TGCGCCAGCAGCCTCGGGACTAGGGATACGCAGTATTTT. Translation: CASSLGTRDTQYF.

Only a few counts were recorded for this clonotype. The rearrangement uses TRBV6-5 and TRBJ1-5; 9 bases are a match to TRBD1. The CDR3 contains 14 residues. V trimming: 5 bases; J trimming: 5 bases; junction bases outside the gene matches: 4. The germline V gene encodes CDR1 MNHEY and CDR2 SVGAGI. For the CDR3, the DNA is TGTGCCAGCAGTCTGGACAGGGGATATCAGCCCCAGCATTTT. This codes for CASSLDRGYQPQHF.

The V gene is TRBV5-8, the J gene TRBJ2-7, with D hard to call. The CDR3 sequence is 13 residues long. V shed 0 bases and J shed 5 bases, with 9 bases lying between them. Germline lookup yields CDR1 SGHTS and CDR2 YDEGEE. The CDR3 DNA reads as TGTGCCAGCAGCTTGGCCGGAGTTCACGAGCAGTACGTC. This translates into CASSLAGVHEQYV.

The J gene is TRBJ2-3, the V gene TRBV15; either TRBD1 or TRBD2 may supply D (5 bases each). V was shortened by 3 bases and J by 5 bases, with 9 bases between the two germline ends. Per germline, CDR1 LNHNV and CDR2 YYDKDF (reference sequence). The CDR3 spans 13 residues. In DNA form, the CDR3 reads TGTGCCACCAGCAGGGGACCCCAAGATACGCAGTATTTT. Protein product: CATSRGPQDTQYF.

This clonotype counts as medium-sized. This chain links TRBV7-2 with TRBJ2-1; 9 nucleotides line up with TRBD2. Per germline, CDR1 SGHTA and CDR2 FQGNSA. V gave up 5 bases and J gave up 15 bases; unmatched junction bases: 17. The CDR3 consists of 15 residues. The chain's CDR3 is CASSARTSAPGGRFF. DNA of the CDR3: TGTGCCAGCAGCGCCCGGACTAGCGCCCCCGGGGGGAGGTTCTTC.

This chain connects TRBV27 to TRBJ2-7; a weak D match, TRBD2 (5 bases). The CDR3 runs 15 residues. Trimming shortened V by 10 bases and J by 4 bases, and 23 bases separated the two germline ends. Germline CDR1 reads MNHEY; CDR2 reads SMNVEV (reference sequence). The CDR3 coding sequence is TGTGCCAACGGAGAAGGCGGGTTCCCGTTATACGAGCAGTACGTC. Protein sequence: CANGEGGFPLYEQYV.

By proportion, this clonotype is medium-sized (0.01 to 0.1%). The chain combines TRBV19 with TRBJ1-1; possibly TRBD1 for D (5 bases). Germline lookup yields CDR1 LNHDA and CDR2 SQIVND (reference sequence). The CDR3 is made up of 13 amino acids. Trimming removed 8 bases at V and 1 base at J, with 11 bases between. CDR3 sequence (DNA): TGTGCCAGTGGTTTCGGACAGAACACTGAAGCTTTCTTT. It translates to CASGFGQNTEAFF.

The chain joins TRBV18 to TRBJ2-5; unclear D gene. The V end was cut by 3 bases, the J end by 0 bases, with 5 bases between. Germline-derived CDR1 and CDR2 are KGHSH and LQKENI. The CDR3 contains 13 residues. CDR3 sequence (DNA): TGTGCCAGCTCACCCGCCGACCAAGAGACCCAGTACTTC. It is translated as CASSPADQETQYF.

The chain combines TRBV5-8 with TRBJ2-3; D not certain. Germline CDR1 SGHTS, CDR2 YDEGEE. This CDR3 region has 14 residues. V was pared by 0 bases and J by 0 bases, with 5 bases between. CDR3 residues: CASSLAPSTDTQYF. DNA for the CDR3: TGTGCCAGCAGCTTGGCGCCGAGCACAGATACGCAGTATTTT. Variable domain in full (rest from reference TRBV5-8 and TRBJ2-3): EAGVTQSPTHLIKTRGQQATLRCSPISGHTSVYWYQQALGLGLQFLLWYDEGEERNRGNFPPRFSGRQFPNYSSELNVNALELEDSALYLCASSLAPSTDTQYFGPGTRLTVL.

This clonotype is termed medium-sized. The rearrangement uses TRBV30 and TRBJ1-2; unclear D gene. Germline V lookup: CDR1 GTSNPN, CDR2 SVGIG (reference sequence). Trimming took 2 bases from V and 7 from J, leaving 8 bases between them. This CDR3 is 11 amino acids long. The CDR3 loop reads CAWSLRGGYTF. The CDR3 DNA reads TGTGCCTGGAGTCTCCGGGGTGGCTACACCTTC.

With regard to this clonotype: It is unclear where the CDR3 begins or ends on the DNA, so no DNA is shown, and the CDR3 is as TCRdb lists it. V and J are TRBV7-2 and TRBJ2-1; the table's D call, TRBD2, was not checked against the DNA. The CDR3 is made up of 19 amino acids, end residues included. Per the germline V gene, CDR1 is SGHTA and CDR2 is FQGNSA. CDR3 loop: CASSLYKFFGPPQVNEQFF.

On this clonotype itself: At one boundary the junction diverges from the germline segment, which might be a read error. The rearrangement uses TRBV5-3 and TRBJ1-1; D might be TRBD1 (6 bases). TRBV5-3 is known as an ORF, though its function is uncertain. This CDR3 spans 16 amino acids. CDR3 in amino acids: CASSLTGTLTSTEAFF. The CDR3 bases are TGTGCCAGCAGCTTGACAGGTACCCTAACCTCCACTGAAGCTTTCTTT.

By sample fraction, this clonotype is medium-sized. This chain connects TRBV27 to TRBJ1-2; D gene uncertain. The CDR3 loop spans 13 amino acids. Germline values: CDR1 MNHEY, CDR2 SMNVEV (reference sequence). Trimming cost V 3 bases and J 0 bases, with 5 bases left between them. As DNA, the CDR3 is TGTGCCAGCAGTTTCGGCCCTAACTATGGCTACACCTTC. Translating it yields CASSFGPNYGYTF.

This chain links TRBV5-1 with TRBJ2-5, with 8 bases that match TRBD1. The V segment lost 3 bases and the J segment 1 base; nucleotides outside the gene matches: 14. Germline V gene sequence: CDR1 SGHRS, CDR2 YFSETQ. The CDR3 contains 18 residues. CDR3 region: CASSSGRRTGSAQETQYF. The CDR3, as DNA: TGCGCCAGCAGCTCGGGGAGGAGGACAGGGTCTGCCCAAGAGACCCAGTACTTC.

Relative to its sample, this clonotype is medium-sized (0.01 to 0.1%). The chain is built from TRBV30 and TRBJ2-2, with 8 positions matching TRBD1. V dropped 3 bases and J dropped 3; count of bases not matched to a gene: 6. This CDR3 is built from 15 residues. Germline V CDR1 and CDR2: GTSNPN, SVGIG (reference sequence). CDR3 nucleotide sequence: TGTGCCTGGAGGTACAGGGGACAGGACACCGGGGAGCTGTTTTTT. This encodes CAWRYRGQDTGELFF.

The chain recombines TRBV7-4 with TRBJ2-2; 9 bases align to TRBD2. V lost 1 base and J lost 5; bases outside the gene matches: 8. Germline CDR1 reads SGHVT; CDR2 reads SQSDAQ. This CDR3 contains 17 residues. CDR3 protein: CASSLGAGGPGTGELFF. For the CDR3, the DNA is TGTGCCAGCAGCTTAGGCGCGGGGGGGCCAGGAACCGGGGAGCTGTTTTTT.

This clonotype was picked up a small number of times. The J gene is TRBJ2-3, the V gene TRBV10-3, with D tentatively TRBD2 (7 bases). The CDR3 runs to 16 residues. V lost 6 bases to trimming and J lost 0 bases, with 16 bases between them. The germline gives CDR1 ENHRY, CDR2 SYGVKD. The CDR3 reads CAIRGGGLLSTDTQYF. The CDR3 DNA is TGTGCCATCAGGGGCGGGGGCCTCTTGAGCACAGATACGCAGTATTTT.

This clonotype occurred a few times. This chain connects TRBV25-1 to TRBJ2-4, with D unclear. This CDR3 is 18 amino acids long. V gave up 1 base and J gave up 2 bases, with 18 bases separating them. Germline CDR1 reads MGHDK; CDR2 reads SYGVNS. The CDR3 reads CASSEFASSGSSKNIQYF. The CDR3 DNA reads TGTGCCAGCAGTGAATTCGCAAGTTCGGGCAGTTCCAAAAACATTCAGTACTTC. The full variable domain, in which reference TRBV25-1 and TRBJ2-4 provide the parts outside the CDR3, is EADIYQTPRYLVIGTGKKITLECSQTMGHDKMYWYQQDPGMELHLIHYSYGVNSTEKGDLSSESTVSRIRTEHFPLTLESARPSHTSQYLCASSEFASSGSSKNIQYFGAGTRLSVL.

This clonotype was counted only a few times. CDR3 residues: CASSTRRLAKDTQYF. CDR3 sequence (DNA): TGTGCCAGCAGTACCCGAAGACTAGCGAAAGATACGCAGTATTTT. The rearrangement uses TRBV27 and TRBJ2-3; 8 positions match TRBD2. The CDR3 totals 15 residues. V gave up 5 bases and J gave up 5 bases; unmatched junction bases: 9. Germline CDR1 MNHEY, CDR2 SMNVEV (reference sequence).

The CDR3 protein is CASSYSGGTDTQYF. The CDR3 coding sequence is TGTGCCAGCAGTTACTCGGGGGGCACAGATACGCAGTATTTT. The rearrangement links TRBV6-5 to TRBJ2-3, with D perhaps matching TRBD1 or TRBD2 (5 bases each). Trimming took off 0 bases at V and 1 base at J, with 5 bases between the two ends. CDR1 is MNHEY, CDR2 SVGAGI, per germline. This CDR3 comprises 14 residues.

In this sample, this clonotype turned up a few times. CDR3 sequence reads: CASSLAGQAGANVLTF. The CDR3 DNA reads TGCGCCAGCAGCTTGGCCGGACAGGCCGGGGCCAACGTCCTGACTTTC. The chain uses TRBV5-1 and TRBJ2-6; 7 bases fit TRBD1. J was trimmed by 4 bases and V by 0 bases; bases with no gene match: 4. CDR1 is SGHRS, CDR2 YFSETQ, per germline. CDR3 size: 16 residues.

J is TRBJ2-3 and V is TRBV6-4; TRBD2 matches 9 bases. Trimming at V came to 0 bases and at J to 4 bases, leaving 5 bases not matched to a gene. This CDR3 has 16 residues. From germline, CDR1 is MRHNA and CDR2 SNTAGT. The CDR3 DNA reads as TGTGCCAGCAGTGACTCAGCGGGGGGAATCGCAGATACGCAGTATTTT. Amino acids: CASSDSAGGIADTQYF.

The chain uses TRBV14 and TRBJ2-7; D uncertain. The V gene's germline CDR1 is SGHDN and CDR2 FVKESK. V shed 4 bases and J shed 6 bases, with 16 bases lying between them. The CDR3 is 14 amino acids. CDR3 loop: CASSPFASRSEQYV. The CDR3 DNA reads TGTGCCAGCAGCCCTTTTGCGAGTCGCTCCGAGCAGTACGTC.

J is TRBJ2-7 and V is TRBV25-1; D uncertain. The length of the CDR3 is 16 residues. The V and J ends lost 1 base and 1 base respectively, with 14 bases between them. CDR1 and CDR2 from the germline V gene are MGHDK and SYGVNS. The CDR3 DNA sequence: TGTGCCAGCAGTGAATTCCATCCGGGTCTTTCCTACGAGCAGTACGTC. It specifies CASSEFHPGLSYEQYV.